This T cell receptor beta chain was recorded in a study of cytomegalovirus exposure and HLA in healthy donors. In the study overall: There were around 390 genotyped donors. Of these, about 81% fell in the genetic ancestry cluster associated with self-reported Caucasian donors.

The study ran its PCR with 60 Vbeta and 13 Jbeta primers. Sequencing was performed with immunoSEQ multiplex PCR; in TCRdb, only in-frame clones are kept and a portion is missing. This table has 99,000 or so clones, around 85% appearing once. Findings of the study overall: The authors later linked a missense DCLRE1C variant to TCR beta V- and J-gene trimming. Per a later analysis, 15,000 to 20,000 TCR beta sequences showed association with HLA alleles at 0.05 false discovery rate.

Notes on this clone: Its antigen remains unknown.

Sequencing input: PBMCs. The TCR was taken from a man under 40 in good health and CMV-seropositive.

The CDR3 DNA follows: TGTGCCAGCAGCCCGACAGAACAAAATGAAAAACTGTTTTTT. Its translation: CASSPTEQNEKLFF. The chain carries TRBV21-1 and TRBJ1-4; TRBD1 reflects the table's D call only, with no check against the DNA. TRBV21-1 has pseudogene status. The CDR3 is made up of 14 amino acids.